This T cell receptor beta chain was observed in a study of human T cells and chemical hapten exposure (dated by TCRdb to the early 2020s). Turning to the overall study: For sensitization, 2% DPC in acetone was applied to a 2 cm by 2 cm area of upper inner arm skin. Patients additionally received weekly therapeutic DPC doses to the scalp throughout the approximately 25-week study period. Patch testing was done on the upper back using Finn chambers containing 0.01% DPC, and results were scored after 6 days according to International Contact Dermatitis Research Group standards. The mostly female patient cohort included alopecia areata with under or over 50% scalp involvement, alopecia totalis and alopecia universalis. Libraries were pooled for sequencing, and variation in per-sample TCR yields was attributed mainly to small differences in library volumes within the pool. The study tracked peripheral blood TCR repertoire changes in vivo during primary and secondary sensitization to the hapten diphenylcyclopropenone (DPC) in alopecia patients. Blood samples were taken from patients before sensitization (week 0) and then at 2, 6 and about 24 weeks after DPC sensitization. For TCR sequencing, blood came from 25 to 35 alopecia patients at anywhere from one to four time points (pre-sensitization, 2, 6 and 24 weeks). Overall results and qualifications from the work: Patch test score was positively correlated with the number of PT1 expanded TCRs, with significance at thresholds 8, 16 and 32 but not at 4. DPC sensitization did not change how many TCRs were above 1 in 1000 frequency, and no evidence was found of alterations in global repertoire structure. Compared with pre-sensitization or healthy control sets, expanded TCRs formed significantly more large CDR3 similarity clusters, which is consistent with antigen-driven responses. Repeated subsampling changed both the strength of the expansion versus patch-test correlation and the threshold at which that correlation became significant. Because every patient had alopecia, a presumed autoimmune disease, the patients' immune response might differ from that of healthy individuals.

This clonotype turned up a few times. What this receptor recognizes is not known. No quality values exist for individual bases; no much larger clone is one base distant. Sample time point, as interpreted from the label and publication: patch test 3, about 24 weeks after DPC sensitization. The treatment or condition label of this sample denotes: therapeutic diphenylcyclopropenone sensitization with weekly scalp DPC. At every patch-test visit, the blood draw took place before the patch test was put on. Patients were eligible if aged 18 to 70, diagnosed with alopecia and judged suitable for DPC therapy, and pregnant patients were excluded. Unfractionated whole blood was collected in Tempus Blood RNA tubes, and total RNA was extracted from that blood. V is clipped by 6 bases and J by 4 bases, and the sequence between their germline boundaries is 16 bases long. The CDR3 numbers 14 residues from cysteine through phenylalanine. Only the CDR3 part of the read is kept: 42 bases, read in frame from the first base. Taken from the germline V gene, the CDR1 and CDR2 loops are SNHLY and FYNNEI.

Library generation was performed with RACE. These reads were obtained on a NextSeq 500. Library preparation attached unique molecular identifiers to individual cDNA molecules for quantitative, reproducible TCR counting. Both TCR alpha and TCR beta chains were sequenced from each blood RNA sample. Turning to the authors' computational methods: A median of about 87,000 TCRs per sample was observed, with a range of about 23,224 to 690,600. V, J and CDR3 annotation of the TCR reads was carried out using the Decombinator software suite. To make PS versus PT1 abundance plots, every sample was subsampled to the same number of TCRs (28,000). Expanded TCRs were defined as absent before sensitization and observed at least eight times at the 2-week time point. The public reads were quality trimmed at Q25 with fastp and then assembled into clones with MiXCR by TCRdb, keeping productive beta chains. Every entry covers one CDR3 protein and lists the most common genes and DNA from its rows. The V and J calls were determined by TCRdb, not by the authors. Here the sample has tens of thousands of distinct CDR3 sequences; over 8.5% occur a single time. The ten largest clones add up to about 1.5% of the sample.

This receptor was taken from a woman in her 50s with alopecia areata. Some clones in this sample may be carry-over from other donors' samples. This specimen was whole blood, taken in connection with sensitization to the hapten diphenylcyclopropenone (DPC). The chain is made from TRBV2 and TRBJ2-7, with a weak D call of TRBD1 (5 bases match). The bases read TGTGCCAGCAGCAAGCAGGGAATACTTTACGAGCAGTACTTC. Protein translation: CASSKQGILYEQYF.